The present T cell receptor beta chain was sequenced within a study of beta chain features in type 1 diabetes. The study, taken as a whole, reports: Significant though moderate, a shortening of TCRB CDR3s appeared in all four CD4+ subsets of Type 1 diabetes patients.

The collection from each donor was one heparinised blood draw averaging around 0.11 L. The V and J ends lost 2 bases and 0 bases respectively, with 5 bases between them. Germline lookup yields CDR1 LGHNA and CDR2 YSLEER. The CDR3 loop spans 15 amino acids. Reverse transcription of all isolated RNA meant that expressed TCRB transcripts were sequenced. Assay: immunoSEQ multiplex PCR; the TCRdb copy retains only in-frame clones and omits some. The profile covers about 180,000 clones, with approximately 8% appearing a single time and approximately 0.54% taken by the ten largest. This clone showed up just a few times. Antigen unknown. Other nucleotide sequences in the sample specify the same CDR3.

The TCR was taken from a man between 18 and 35 years old with type 1 diabetes. The chain uses TRBV4-3 and TRBJ2-6; D gene uncertain. What was sequenced was central memory CD4+ T cells from blood. The DNA for the CDR3 is TGCGCCAGCAGCCAATTGAGCTCTGGGGCCAACGTCCTGACTTTC. Protein sequence: CASSQLSSGANVLTF.